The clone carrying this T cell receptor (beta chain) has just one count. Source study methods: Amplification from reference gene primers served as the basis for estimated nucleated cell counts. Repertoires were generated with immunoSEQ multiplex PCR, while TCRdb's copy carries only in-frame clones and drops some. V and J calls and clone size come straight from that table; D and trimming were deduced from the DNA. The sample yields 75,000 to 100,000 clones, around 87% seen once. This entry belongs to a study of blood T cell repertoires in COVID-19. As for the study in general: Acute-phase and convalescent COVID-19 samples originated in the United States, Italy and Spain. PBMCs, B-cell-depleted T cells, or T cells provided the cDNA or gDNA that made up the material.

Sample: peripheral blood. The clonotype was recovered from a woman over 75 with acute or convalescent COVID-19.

The DNA for the CDR3 is TGCAGCGTTGAGACAGGGGCACGGGAGACCCAGTACTTC. Protein: CSVETGARETQYF. This chain uses TRBV29-1 with TRBJ2-5, with TRBD1 matching 8 bases. Losses at the gene ends were 3 bases for V and 5 bases for J; bases not matched to a gene: 5. This CDR3 is 13 amino acids long. CDR1 is SQVTM and CDR2 is ANQGSEA in the germline V gene.